These 5 T cell receptor beta chains originate from one sample sequenced in a study of shared clonotypes between healthy human individuals. CD45RO-negative, CCR7-selected cells formed the naive CD8 fraction, which excluded terminally differentiated effector memory CD45RA+ cells. Using immunoSEQ multiplex PCR, the repertoire was profiled, and TCRdb retains in-frame clones only, with some absent. The sample gives about 2.1 million clones, about 93% of which show up once; roughly 1.7% is in the top ten. The sequenced sample was naive CD8+ T cells from PBMCs. These receptors all stem from a man aged 18 to 30 in good health. Some clones in this sample may be carry-over from other donors' samples.

J is TRBJ2-3 and V is TRBV4-1, with TRBD1 matching over 8 bases. In germline, CDR1 is MGHRA, CDR2 YSYEKL. The CDR3 runs 18 residues. The J segment lost 2 bases and the V segment lost 2 bases, leaving 12 bases of the junction unmatched. The CDR3 bases are TGCGCCAGCAGCCAACAAATAGTTACGGGACAGGTCACAGATACGCAGTATTTT. Its protein is CASSQQIVTGQVTDTQYF.

The V and J genes are TRBV4-1 and TRBJ1-4; D remains unclear. V was clipped by 1 base and J by 0 bases, with 6 bases between them. The germline CDR1 and CDR2 sequences are MGHRA and YSYEKL. This CDR3 region has 15 residues. CDR3 amino acids: CASSQAAATNEKLFF. The CDR3 nucleotides are TGCGCCAGCAGCCAAGCGGCAGCAACTAATGAAAAACTGTTTTTT.

The chain is built from TRBV7-6 and TRBJ2-1, with 9 bases lining up with TRBD2. V shed 6 bases, J shed 7 bases, and the junction held 7 bases outside the gene matches. This CDR3 spans 14 amino acids. Per germline, CDR1 SGHVS and CDR2 FNYEAQ. The CDR3 reads CASSYLLAGNEQFF. CDR3 in DNA: TGTGCCAGCAGTTACTTGCTAGCGGGAAATGAGCAGTTCTTC.

This clone has a single count. The sample has other DNA sequences that encode this CDR3 too. V gene TRBV28 combines with J gene TRBJ2-3; weak D call: TRBD2 (6 bases). V shed 6 bases and J shed 0 bases, with 10 bases lying between them. The CDR3 consists of 14 residues. Per the germline V gene, CDR1 is MDHEN and CDR2 is SYDVKM. CDR3 sequence: CASSPGGSTDTQYF. DNA of the CDR3: TGTGCCAGCAGCCCCGGGGGTAGCACAGATACGCAGTATTTT. Full variable domain (missing parts from reference TRBV28 and TRBJ2-3): DVKVTQSSRYLVKRTGEKVFLECVQDMDHENMFWYRQDPGLGLRLIYFSYDVKMKEKGDIPEGYSVSREKKERFSLILESASTNQTSMYLCASSPGGSTDTQYFGPGTRLTVL.

J is TRBJ1-2 and V is TRBV28; perhaps TRBD1 as D (6 bases). There are 14 residues in the CDR3. In germline, CDR1 is MDHEN, CDR2 SYDVKM. Deletions cut 3 bases from V and 2 bases from J, with 10 bases between. CDR3 DNA: TGTGCCAGCAGTTTGGGGGCTATCAACTATGGCTACACCTTC. The encoded protein is CASSLGAINYGYTF.